Sequencing of this T cell receptor (beta chain) was carried out in a study of early T cells in non-severe SARS-CoV-2 infection (dated by TCRdb to about 2021). Background on the whole study: Bulk RNA from unsorted whole blood was used for TCR sequencing, so alpha and beta chains could not be paired. Points the paper makes about the study in general: VDJdb matching was skewed toward anti-spike CD8 responses and likely underestimated virus-specific expansions, missing private and CD4 specificities.

Set within a cohort of healthcare workers in London, UK, this nested case-control study involved weekly PCR testing of nasopharyngeal swabs along with blood sampling. Between 23 and 31 March 2020, the week of the UK lockdown, healthcare workers were enrolled and then followed up weekly for as long as 16 weeks. About this clonotype itself: Its binding antigen is unknown. No per-base quality is available; no much larger clone lies one base away.

V drops 2 bases and J drops 6 bases, leaving 13 bases in between. The CDR3 runs 14 amino acids, cysteine and phenylalanine included. The sequence is cut down to CDR3 DNA, 42 bases in frame from base 1. The germline V gene supplies CDR1 MNHEY and CDR2 SVGEGT. Libraries came from 5' RACE. These reads were obtained on a NextSeq 500. To correct for sequencing error and PCR bias, the TCR library protocol tagged individual cDNA molecules with unique molecular identifiers. TCR alpha and beta chains were both sequenced, and the abundances of alpha and beta sequences in each sample were closely correlated with each other. As for how the authors treated the data: Decombinator V4 was used to perform V gene, J gene and CDR3 annotation of TCR sequences. TCRs were defined as expanded if a significant change between any two time points was detected under a Poisson model with p below 0.0001. TCR abundances were normalised to the total number of TCRs sequenced per sample and expressed as counts per million. TRAV1-2 paired with TRAJ12, TRAJ20 or TRAJ33 defined MAIT TCRs, while TRAV10 paired with TRAJ18 defined iNKT TCRs. VDJdb, accessed 1 November 2021, was searched for CMV, EBV and SARS-CoV-2 annotated TCRs, excluding TCRs annotated for multiple antigens. TCRdb redid the processing of the public reads, applying fastp at Q25 and MiXCR, and retained in-frame beta chains. When rows share a CDR3 protein, they turn into one entry using the most common DNA and genes. TCRdb, not the authors, supplied the V and J calls. The sample records tens of thousands of distinct CDR3 sequences, about 12% of which are singletons. The ten biggest clones cover more than 8.5% of the sample.

The sequence was collected from an adult who was a healthcare worker with PCR-confirmed SARS-CoV-2 infection or an uninfected control (not recorded which). The chain uses TRBV6-2 or TRBV6-3 and TRBJ2-5, and TRBD1 may be the D gene, going by 6 matching bases. Input material: whole blood. CDR3 sequence: CASSYVDSPKTQYF. The sequence in DNA is TGTGCCAGCAGTTACGTGGACAGCCCTAAGACCCAGTACTTC.